This T cell receptor beta chain was sequenced for a study of T cell repertoires in cytomegalovirus infection. At least ten counts were recorded for this clonotype. Its cognate antigen is unknown. Study results and caveats: Accumulated public TCR beta family frequency recognized individuals carrying CMV together with the relevant HLA. Dominating the ex vivo response were HLA-C-restricted CMV-specific TCR beta clonotypes.

The J segment lost 5 bases and the V segment lost 3 bases, leaving 8 bases of the junction unmatched. The CDR3 extends over 15 amino acids. CDR1 and CDR2 from the germline V gene are MDHEN and SYDVKM. TCRdb reprocessed the reads with MiXCR, giving one entry per CDR3 protein. The sample has approximately 180,000 distinct CDR3 sequences, 9.5% seen once. Specimen: PBMCs. This sequence originates from a human donor in good health (CMV status not recorded). Some clones in this sample may be carry-over from other donors' samples. This sequence joins TRBV28 and TRBJ1-1; 8 positions agree with TRBD1. The CDR3 protein is CASSFYGQGGTEAFF. CDR3 bases: TGTGCCAGCAGTTTCTATGGACAGGGAGGGACTGAAGCTTTCTTT.